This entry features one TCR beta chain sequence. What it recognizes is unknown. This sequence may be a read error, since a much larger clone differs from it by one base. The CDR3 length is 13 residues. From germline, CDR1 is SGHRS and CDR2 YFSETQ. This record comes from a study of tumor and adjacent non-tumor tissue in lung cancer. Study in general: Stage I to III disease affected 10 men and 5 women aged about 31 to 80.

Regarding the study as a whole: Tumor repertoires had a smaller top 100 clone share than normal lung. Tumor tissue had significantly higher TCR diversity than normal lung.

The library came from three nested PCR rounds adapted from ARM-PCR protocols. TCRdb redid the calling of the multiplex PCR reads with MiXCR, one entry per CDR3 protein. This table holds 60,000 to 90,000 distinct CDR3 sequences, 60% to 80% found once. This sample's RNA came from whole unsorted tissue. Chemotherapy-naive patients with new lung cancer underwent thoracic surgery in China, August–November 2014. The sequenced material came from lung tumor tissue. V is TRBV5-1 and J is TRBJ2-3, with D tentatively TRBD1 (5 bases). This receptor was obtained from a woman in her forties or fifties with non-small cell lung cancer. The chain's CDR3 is CASSIGHTDMQYF. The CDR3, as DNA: TGCGCCAGCAGCATTGGACACACAGATATGCAGTATTTT. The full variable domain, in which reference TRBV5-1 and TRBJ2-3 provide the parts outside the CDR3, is KAGVTQTPRYLIKTRGQQVTLSCSPISGHRSVSWYQQTPGQGLQFLFEYFSETQRNKGNFPGRFSGRQFSNSRSEMNVSTLELGDSALYLCASSIGHTDMQYFGPGTRLTVL.